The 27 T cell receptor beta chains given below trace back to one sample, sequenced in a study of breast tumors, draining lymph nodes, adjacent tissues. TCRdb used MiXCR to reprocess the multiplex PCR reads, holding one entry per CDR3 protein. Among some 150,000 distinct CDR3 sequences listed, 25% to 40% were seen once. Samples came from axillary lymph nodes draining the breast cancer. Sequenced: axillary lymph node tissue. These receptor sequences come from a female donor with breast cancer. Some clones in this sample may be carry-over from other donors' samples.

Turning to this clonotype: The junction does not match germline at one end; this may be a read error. As DNA, the CDR3 is TGTGCCAGCACTGTCGGGCCACAAAGCTGGTGGTATGGGTACGAGCAGTACTTC. Its translation is CASTVGPQSWWYGYEQYF. This chain uses TRBV5-1 with TRBJ2-7, with D unclear. This CDR3 is 18 amino acids long. Germline V lookup: CDR1 SGHRS, CDR2 YFSETQ.

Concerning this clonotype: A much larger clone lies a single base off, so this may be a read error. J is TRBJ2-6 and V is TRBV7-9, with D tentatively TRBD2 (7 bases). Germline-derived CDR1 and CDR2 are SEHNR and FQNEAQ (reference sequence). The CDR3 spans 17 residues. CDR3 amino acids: CASIKGRGARGANLLTF. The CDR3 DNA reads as TGTGCCAGCATTAAGGGGAGGGGGGCCCGCGGGGCCAACCTCCTGACTTTC.

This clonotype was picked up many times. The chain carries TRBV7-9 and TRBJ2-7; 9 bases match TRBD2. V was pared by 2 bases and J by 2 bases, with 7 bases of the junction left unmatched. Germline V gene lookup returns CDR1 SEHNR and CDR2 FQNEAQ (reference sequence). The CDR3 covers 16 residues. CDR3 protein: CASSLFSGGHPYEQYF. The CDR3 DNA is TGTGCCAGCAGCTTATTCAGCGGGGGGCATCCCTACGAGCAGTACTTC. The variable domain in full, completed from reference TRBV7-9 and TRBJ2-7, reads DTGVSQNPRHKITKRGQNVTFRCDPISEHNRLYWYRQTLGQGPEFLTYFQNEAQLEKSRLLSDRFSAERPKGSFSTLEIQRTEQGDSAMYLCASSLFSGGHPYEQYFGPGTRLTVT.

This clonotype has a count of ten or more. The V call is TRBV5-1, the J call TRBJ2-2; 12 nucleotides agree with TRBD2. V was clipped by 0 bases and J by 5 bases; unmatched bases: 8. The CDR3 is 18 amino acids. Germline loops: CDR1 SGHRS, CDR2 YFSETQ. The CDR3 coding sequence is TGCGCCAGCAGCTTGGGGGCTAGCGGGAGGGCCCCAACCGGGGAGCTGTTTTTT. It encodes CASSLGASGRAPTGELFF.

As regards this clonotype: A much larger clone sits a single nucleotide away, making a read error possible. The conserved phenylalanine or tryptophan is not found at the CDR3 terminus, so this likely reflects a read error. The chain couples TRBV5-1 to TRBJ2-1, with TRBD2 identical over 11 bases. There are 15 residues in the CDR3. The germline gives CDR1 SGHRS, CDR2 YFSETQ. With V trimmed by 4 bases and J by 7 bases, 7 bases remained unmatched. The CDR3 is CASSLDLAGGNEQFL. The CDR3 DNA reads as TGCGCCAGCAGCCTCGACCTAGCGGGAGGTAATGAGCAGTTCCTC.

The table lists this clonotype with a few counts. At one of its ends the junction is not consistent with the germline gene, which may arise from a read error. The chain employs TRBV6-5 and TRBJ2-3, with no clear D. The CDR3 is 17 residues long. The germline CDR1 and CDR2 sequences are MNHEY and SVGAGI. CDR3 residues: CASSHSSVGSKGDTQYF. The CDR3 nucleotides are TGTGCCAGCAGTCACTCGTCGGTGGGTAGCAAGGGAGATACGCAGTATTTT.

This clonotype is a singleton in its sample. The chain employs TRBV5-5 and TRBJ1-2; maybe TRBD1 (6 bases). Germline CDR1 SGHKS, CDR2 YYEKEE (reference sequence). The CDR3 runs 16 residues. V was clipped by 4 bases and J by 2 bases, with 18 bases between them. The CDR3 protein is CASSIAKTGFNYGYTF. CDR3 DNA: TGTGCCAGCAGCATAGCGAAGACAGGATTCAACTATGGCTACACCTTC.

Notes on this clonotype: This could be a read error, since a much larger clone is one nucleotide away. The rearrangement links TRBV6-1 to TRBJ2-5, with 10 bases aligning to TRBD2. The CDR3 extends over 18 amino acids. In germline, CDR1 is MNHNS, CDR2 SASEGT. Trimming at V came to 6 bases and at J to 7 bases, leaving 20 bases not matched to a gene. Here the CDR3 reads CASRSFSGGFEYRGTQYF. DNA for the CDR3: TGTGCCAGCAGATCATTTAGCGGGGGGTTCGAGTATAGAGGGACCCAGTACTTC.

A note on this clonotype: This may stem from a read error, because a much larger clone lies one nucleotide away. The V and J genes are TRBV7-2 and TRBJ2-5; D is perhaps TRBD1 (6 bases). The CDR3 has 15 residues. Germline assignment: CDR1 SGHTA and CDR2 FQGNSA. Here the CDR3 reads CASSLDPGERETQHF. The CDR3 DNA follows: TGTGCCAGCAGCTTAGACCCAGGGGAGAGAGAGACCCAGCACTTC.

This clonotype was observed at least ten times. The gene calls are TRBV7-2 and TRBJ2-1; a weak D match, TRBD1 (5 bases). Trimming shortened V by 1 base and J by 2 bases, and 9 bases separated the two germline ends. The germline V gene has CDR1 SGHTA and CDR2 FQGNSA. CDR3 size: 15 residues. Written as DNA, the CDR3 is TGTGCCAGCAGCTTAGGAGTGGGGCCCTACAATGAGCAGTTCTTC. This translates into CASSLGVGPYNEQFF.

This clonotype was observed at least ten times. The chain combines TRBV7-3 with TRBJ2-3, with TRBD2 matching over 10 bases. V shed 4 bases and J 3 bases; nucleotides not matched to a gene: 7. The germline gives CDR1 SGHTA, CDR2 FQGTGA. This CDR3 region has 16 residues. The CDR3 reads CASSSPLAGITDTQYF. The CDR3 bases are TGTGCCAGCAGCTCTCCACTAGCGGGGATAACAGATACGCAGTATTTT. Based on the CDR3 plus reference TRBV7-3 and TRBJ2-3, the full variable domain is GAGVSQTPSNKVTEKGKYVELRCDPISGHTALYWYRQSLGQGPEFLIYFQGTGAADDSGLPNDRFFAVRPEGSVSTLKIQRTERGDSAVYLCASSSPLAGITDTQYFGPGTRLTVL.

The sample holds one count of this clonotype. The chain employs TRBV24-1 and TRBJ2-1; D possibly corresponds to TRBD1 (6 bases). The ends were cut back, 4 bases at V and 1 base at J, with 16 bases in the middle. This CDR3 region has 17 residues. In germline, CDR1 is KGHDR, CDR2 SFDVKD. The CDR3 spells CATSEDLGTQSYNEQFF. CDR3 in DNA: TGTGCCACCAGTGAGGACCTCGGGACACAGTCCTACAATGAGCAGTTCTTC.

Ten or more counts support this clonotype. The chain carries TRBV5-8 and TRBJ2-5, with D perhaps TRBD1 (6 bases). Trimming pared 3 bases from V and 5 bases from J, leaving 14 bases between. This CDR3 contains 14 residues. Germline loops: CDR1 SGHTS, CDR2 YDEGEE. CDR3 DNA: TGTGCCAGCAGCTCTACAGGGTCGGAGGAGACCCAGTACTTC. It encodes CASSSTGSEETQYF.

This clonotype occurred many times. CDR3 sequence reads: CASIRVGGLMAQHF. The CDR3 DNA reads as TGTGCCAGTATACGGGTGGGGGGTTTGATGGCCCAGCATTTT. The chain has TRBV19 and TRBJ1-5; TRBD1 might be the D (5 bases). Between the trimmed V and J ends, which lost 7 bases and 11 bases, there was a span of 21 bases. There are 14 residues in the CDR3. In germline, CDR1 is LNHDA, CDR2 SQIVND (reference sequence).

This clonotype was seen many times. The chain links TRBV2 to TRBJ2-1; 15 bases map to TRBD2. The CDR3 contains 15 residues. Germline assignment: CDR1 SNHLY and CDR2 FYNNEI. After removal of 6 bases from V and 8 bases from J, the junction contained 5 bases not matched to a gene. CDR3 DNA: TGTGCCAGCAGGGCCAGGACTAGCGGGGGGGATGAGCAGTTCTTC. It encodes CASRARTSGGDEQFF.

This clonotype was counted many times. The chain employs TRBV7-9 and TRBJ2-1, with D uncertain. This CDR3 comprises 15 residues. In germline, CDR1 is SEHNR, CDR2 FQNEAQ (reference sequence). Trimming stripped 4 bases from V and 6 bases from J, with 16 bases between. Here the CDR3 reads CASSSFSSRRNEQFF. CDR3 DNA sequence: TGTGCCAGCAGCTCTTTCTCCTCAAGACGCAATGAGCAGTTCTTC.

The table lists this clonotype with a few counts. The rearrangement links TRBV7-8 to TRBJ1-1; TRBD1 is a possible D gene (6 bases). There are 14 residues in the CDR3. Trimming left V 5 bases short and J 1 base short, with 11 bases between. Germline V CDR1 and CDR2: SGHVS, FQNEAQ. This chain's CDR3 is CASSPDRWNTEAFF. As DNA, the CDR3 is TGTGCCAGCAGCCCCGACAGGTGGAACACTGAAGCTTTCTTT.

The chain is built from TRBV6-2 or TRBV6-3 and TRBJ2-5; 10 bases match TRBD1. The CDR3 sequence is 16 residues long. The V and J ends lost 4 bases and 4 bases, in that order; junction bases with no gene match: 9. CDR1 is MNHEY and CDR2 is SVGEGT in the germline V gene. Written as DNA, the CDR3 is TGTGCCAGCAGTTCCAACAAGGGACAGGGGATAGAGACCCAGTACTTC. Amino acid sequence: CASSSNKGQGIETQYF.

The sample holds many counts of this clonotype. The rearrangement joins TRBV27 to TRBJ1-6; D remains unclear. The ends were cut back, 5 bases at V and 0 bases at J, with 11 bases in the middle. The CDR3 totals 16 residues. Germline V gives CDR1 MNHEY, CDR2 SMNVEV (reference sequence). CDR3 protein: CASSTWAPSYNSPLHF. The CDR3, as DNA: TGTGCCAGCAGTACTTGGGCCCCCTCCTATAATTCACCCCTCCACTTT.

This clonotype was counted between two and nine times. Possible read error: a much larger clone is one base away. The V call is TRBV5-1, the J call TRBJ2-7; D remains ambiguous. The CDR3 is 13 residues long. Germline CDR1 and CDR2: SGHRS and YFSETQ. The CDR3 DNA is TGCGCCAGCAGCTTGGAGTACAGCTACGACCAGTACTTC. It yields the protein CASSLEYSYDQYF.

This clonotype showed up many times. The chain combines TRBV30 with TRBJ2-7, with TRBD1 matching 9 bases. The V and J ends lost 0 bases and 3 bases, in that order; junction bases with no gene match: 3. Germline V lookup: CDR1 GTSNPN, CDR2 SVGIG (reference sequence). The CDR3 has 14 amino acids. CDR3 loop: CAWSVGTGIYEQYF. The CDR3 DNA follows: TGTGCCTGGAGTGTAGGGACAGGGATCTACGAGCAGTACTTC.

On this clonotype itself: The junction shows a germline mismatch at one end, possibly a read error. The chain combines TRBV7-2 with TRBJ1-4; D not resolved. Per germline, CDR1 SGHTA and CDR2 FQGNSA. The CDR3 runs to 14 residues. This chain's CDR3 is CAGSLAEVGEKLFF. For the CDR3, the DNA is TGTGCCGGCAGCTTAGCAGAGGTAGGCGAAAAACTGTTTTTT.

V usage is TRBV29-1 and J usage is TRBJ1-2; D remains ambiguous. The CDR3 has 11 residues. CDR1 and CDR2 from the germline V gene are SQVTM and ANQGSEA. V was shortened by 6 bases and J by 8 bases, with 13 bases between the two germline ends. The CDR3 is CSVNQLGGYTF. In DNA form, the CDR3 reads TGCAGCGTCAATCAACTTGGAGGCTACACCTTC.

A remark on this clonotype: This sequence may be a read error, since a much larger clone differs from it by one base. CDR3 amino acids: CASRPGRNTGGLFF. Written as DNA, the CDR3 is TGTGCCAGCAGACCGGGACGGAACACCGGGGGGCTGTTTTTT. The chain carries TRBV3-2 and TRBJ2-2; the table's D call, TRBD1, has no DNA check behind it. TRBV3-2 has pseudogene status. This CDR3 contains 14 residues.

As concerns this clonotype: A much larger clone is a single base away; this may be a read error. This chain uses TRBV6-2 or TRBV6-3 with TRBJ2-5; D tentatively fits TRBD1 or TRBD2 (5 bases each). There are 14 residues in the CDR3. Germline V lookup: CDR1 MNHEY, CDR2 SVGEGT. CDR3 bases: TGTGCCAGCACTGGGGCTAGCTGGCAAGGGACCCAGTACTTC. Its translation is CASTGASWQGTQYF.

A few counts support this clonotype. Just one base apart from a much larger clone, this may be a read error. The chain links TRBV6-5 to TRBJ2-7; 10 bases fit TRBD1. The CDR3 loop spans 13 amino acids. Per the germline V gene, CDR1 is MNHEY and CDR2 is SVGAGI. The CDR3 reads CASPGTGDDERYF. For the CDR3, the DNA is TGTGCCAGCCCCGGGACAGGGGACGACGAGCGGTACTTC.

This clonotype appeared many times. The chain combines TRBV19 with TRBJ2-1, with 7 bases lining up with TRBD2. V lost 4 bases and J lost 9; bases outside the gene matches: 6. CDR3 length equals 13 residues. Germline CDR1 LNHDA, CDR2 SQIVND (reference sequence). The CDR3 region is CASSKLPGGEQFF. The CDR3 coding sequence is TGTGCCAGTAGTAAACTTCCGGGGGGTGAGCAGTTCTTC.